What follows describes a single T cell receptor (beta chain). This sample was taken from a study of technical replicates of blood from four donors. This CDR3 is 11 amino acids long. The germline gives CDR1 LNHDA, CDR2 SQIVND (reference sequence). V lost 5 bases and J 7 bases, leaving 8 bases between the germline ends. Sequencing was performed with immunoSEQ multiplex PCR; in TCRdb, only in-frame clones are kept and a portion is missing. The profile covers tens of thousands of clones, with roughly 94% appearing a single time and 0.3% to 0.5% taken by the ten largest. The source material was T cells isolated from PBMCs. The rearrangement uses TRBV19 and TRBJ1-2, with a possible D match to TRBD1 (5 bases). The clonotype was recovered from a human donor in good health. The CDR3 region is CASSVTAGYTF. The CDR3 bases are TGTGCCAGTAGTGTGACAGCTGGCTACACCTTC.